This T cell receptor beta chain was documented in a study of T cell responses to AZD1222 COVID-19 vaccine. Study observations and caveats: Donors were chiefly white British, with a greater number of females, and clonal diversity was perhaps underestimated. Dominant CD4 TCR responses targeted spike regions 160-218 and 743-854. All repertoire sampling was performed exclusively after the peak T cell response.

V was shortened by 3 bases and J by 4 bases, with 17 bases between the two germline ends. This CDR3 has 15 residues. Germline loops: CDR1 DFQATT, CDR2 SNEGSKA (reference sequence). Of note for this clone: Its target is not known.

The table came from immunoSEQ multiplex PCR; TCRdb's copy has only in-frame clones and leaves some out. The sample has about 140,000 clones, approximately 90% seen once; the top ten hold around 3.1%. The clonotype comes from an adult who received the AZD1222 COVID-19 vaccine. This specimen consisted of peripheral blood, obtained 28 days after the second AZD1222 dose. V gene TRBV20-1 combines with J gene TRBJ2-3; tentative D call: TRBD2 (7 bases). The CDR3 loop is CSASRGAGRADTQYF. The CDR3 bases are TGCAGTGCTAGTAGGGGGGCAGGGAGGGCAGATACGCAGTATTTT.